This T cell receptor beta chain was sequenced during a study of response to subunit inactivated influenza vaccine. This clonotype was counted ten times or more. Its antigen is currently unknown. TCRdb analysed the RT-PCR reads with MiXCR anew, one entry per CDR3 protein. The top ten hold less than 4% of the sample, which has some 520,000 distinct CDR3 sequences, about 15% seen once. The J segment lost 12 bases and the V segment lost 5 bases, leaving 9 bases of the junction unmatched. The CDR3 is 12 amino acids. CDR1 and CDR2 from the germline V gene are SGHTA and FQGNSA. General study findings and limits: Seasonal influenza vaccination, on each occasion, was suggested by the authors to recruit few new T cells.

This sequence was found in a man aged 45 to 75 who received an inactivated influenza vaccine. The gene calls are TRBV7-2 and TRBJ2-7; 8 bases match TRBD1. The source material was CD4+ T cells sorted from PBMCs, sampled around 2 years after vaccination. CDR3 region: CASSRPGQVLYF. Here the CDR3 DNA reads TGTGCCAGCAGCCGACCGGGACAGGTACTGTACTTC.